These 30 T cell receptor beta chains came from one sample sequenced in a study of shared clonotypes between healthy human individuals. TCRdb keeps only in-frame clones here, not all; method: immunoSEQ multiplex PCR. The table includes around 990,000 clones, around three quarters detected once. Sequencing was carried out using memory CD4+ T cells from PBMCs. Subset indicated: CD45RA-negative fraction. These receptors were taken from a man aged 18 to 29 in good health. Some clones in this sample may be carry-over from other donors' samples.

The chain is built from TRBV18 and TRBJ1-4; a possible D gene is TRBD1 (5 bases). Trimming took off 8 bases at V and 11 bases at J, with 21 bases between the two ends. The V gene's germline CDR1 is KGHSH and CDR2 LQKENI. The CDR3 sequence is 14 residues long. This chain's CDR3 is CASHDRAGLGKLFF. The CDR3 nucleotides are TGTGCCAGCCACGATCGGGCGGGGCTGGGGAAACTGTTTTTT.

This sequence joins TRBV7-3 and TRBJ2-1; D uncertain. The CDR3 has 13 amino acids. The germline V gene has CDR1 SGHTA and CDR2 FQGTGA. V was trimmed by 0 bases and J by 4 bases, leaving 4 bases between them. CDR3 sequence reads: CASSLTDYNEQFF. In DNA, the CDR3 is TGTGCCAGCAGCTTAACAGATTACAATGAGCAGTTCTTC.

The rearrangement links TRBV7-8 to TRBJ2-7, with 11 bases matching TRBD2. Germline loops: CDR1 SGHVS, CDR2 FQNEAQ. J was trimmed by 0 bases and V by 5 bases; bases with no gene match: 3. The CDR3 consists of 15 residues. CDR3 region: CASSVTSGGSYEQYF. CDR3 sequence (DNA): TGTGCCAGCAGCGTCACTAGCGGGGGCTCCTACGAGCAGTACTTC.

As concerns this clone: Other nucleotide sequences in the sample specify the same CDR3. The gene calls are TRBV6-5 and TRBJ2-1; the D is unclear. This CDR3 region has 15 residues. Germline V gene data show CDR1 as MNHEY and CDR2 as SVGAGI. The V end was cut by 3 bases, the J end by 0 bases, with 9 bases between. In DNA form, the CDR3 reads TGTGCCAGCAGTTATTCCCGGAGCTCCTACAATGAGCAGTTCTTC. Encoded protein: CASSYSRSSYNEQFF.

The chain employs TRBV28 and TRBJ1-2, with D perhaps TRBD1 (6 bases). The V and J ends lost 4 bases and 4 bases respectively, with 16 bases between them. Germline CDR1 reads MDHEN; CDR2 reads SYDVKM. This CDR3 region has 15 residues. For the CDR3, the DNA is TGTGCCAGCAGTTCTCCAGGGGTGGTCCCCTATGGCTACACCTTC. Translating it yields CASSSPGVVPYGYTF.

The V call is TRBV27, the J call TRBJ1-1; D is unclear. The germline V and J ends were trimmed by 3 bases and 0 bases, with 11 bases remaining between them. The V gene's germline CDR1 is MNHEY and CDR2 SMNVEV (reference sequence). The CDR3 covers 15 residues. CDR3 nucleotide sequence: TGTGCCAGCAGTTTTAAGGGCAGTATGAACACTGAAGCTTTCTTT. Translation: CASSFKGSMNTEAFF.

This clone appeared a few times. Germline and junction disagree at one end, which may indicate a read error. The chain carries TRBV5-6 and TRBJ2-4; tentative D call: TRBD2 (5 bases). The CDR3 sequence is 15 residues long. Germline lookup yields CDR1 SGHDT and CDR2 YYEEEE. The CDR3 reads CASSLGPMDAERAGF. CDR3 sequence (DNA): TGTGCCAGCAGCTTGGGACCTATGGACGCCGAGAGGGCGGGCTTC.

This clone was found once. The V call is TRBV6-6, the J call TRBJ2-2; 11 bases match TRBD2. After removal of 7 bases from V and 6 bases from J, the junction contained 7 bases not matched to a gene. Germline values: CDR1 MNHNY, CDR2 SVGAGI (reference sequence). This CDR3 is 15 amino acids long. CDR3 nucleotides: TGTGCCAGCACGATAGCGGGAGGGCCGGCCGGGGAGCTGTTTTTT. The encoded protein is CASTIAGGPAGELFF.

The genes are TRBV19 and TRBJ2-1; 7 nucleotides line up with TRBD2. V lost 7 bases, J lost 6 bases, and 9 bases stayed unmatched. CDR3 size: 14 residues. The germline CDR1 and CDR2 sequences are LNHDA and SQIVND (reference sequence). The DNA for the CDR3 is TGTGCCAGTACCGGAGCGGGAAGCCTCAATGAGCAGTTCTTC. It translates to CASTGAGSLNEQFF.

The gene calls are TRBV7-2 and TRBJ1-1; D might be TRBD1 (6 bases). Trimming shortened V by 3 bases and J by 6 bases, and 20 bases separated the two germline ends. Germline V CDR1 and CDR2: SGHTA, FQGNSA. The CDR3 is 16 amino acids. CDR3 protein: CASSFSFVAGEPEAFF. The DNA for the CDR3 is TGTGCCAGCAGCTTCTCGTTTGTGGCAGGGGAGCCTGAAGCTTTCTTT.

This rearrangement joins TRBV27 to TRBJ1-4; D perhaps matches TRBD1 (5 bases). There are 16 residues in the CDR3. The germline CDR1 and CDR2 sequences are MNHEY and SMNVEV (reference sequence). V lost 5 bases and J 7 bases, leaving 20 bases between the germline ends. In DNA form, the CDR3 reads TGTGCCAGCAGTCCACTCGGGGCGGGGATAGCTGAAAAACTGTTTTTT. It specifies CASSPLGAGIAEKLFF.

The count of this clone is one. The rearrangement links TRBV18 to TRBJ2-7; no definite D call. Germline-derived CDR1 and CDR2 are KGHSH and LQKENI. Trimming stripped 2 bases from V and 0 bases from J, with 14 bases between. There are 16 residues in the CDR3. The CDR3 spells CASSPLGRRSSYEQYF. Here the CDR3 DNA reads TGTGCCAGCTCACCATTAGGGCGGAGAAGCTCCTACGAGCAGTACTTC.

To note about this clone: An end of the junction does not agree with germline; a read error may underlie this. The V and J genes are TRBV2 and TRBJ1-5, with D possibly TRBD1 on 5 matching bases. CDR1 and CDR2 from the germline V gene are SNHLY and FYNNEI. The CDR3 is 14 amino acids. CDR3 nucleotide sequence: TGTGCCAGCACCTTTGGTAGGGGCAACCAGCCCCAGCATTTT. Translation gives CASTFGRGNQPQHF. Supplemented by reference TRBV2 and TRBJ1-5, the full variable domain reads EPEVTQTPSHQVTQMGQEVILRCVPISNHLYFYWYRQILGQKVEFLVSFYNNEISEKSEIFDDQFSVERPDGSNFTLKIRSTKLEDSAMYFCASTFGRGNQPQHFGDGTRLSIL.

This clone turned up a few times. The V call is TRBV27, the J call TRBJ2-1; TRBD2 aligns across 9 bases. CDR3 length: 16 amino acids. Per germline, CDR1 MNHEY and CDR2 SMNVEV (reference sequence). Trimming at V came to 5 bases and at J to 6 bases, leaving 11 bases not matched to a gene. The CDR3 here is CASSPPIAGVGNEQFF. CDR3 nucleotide sequence: TGTGCCAGCAGTCCCCCCATAGCGGGAGTAGGCAATGAGCAGTTCTTC.

The chain joins TRBV13 to TRBJ2-7; 10 bases line up with TRBD2. With V trimmed by 4 bases and J by 3 bases, 6 bases remained unmatched. The germline gives CDR1 PRHDT, CDR2 FYEKMQ (reference sequence). The CDR3 covers 15 residues. The CDR3 loop reads CASSSGLAGVYEQYF. DNA for the CDR3: TGTGCCAGCAGCTCTGGCCTAGCGGGAGTCTACGAGCAGTACTTC.

This rearrangement joins TRBV19 to TRBJ2-2, with D uncertain. The CDR3 runs to 14 residues. The ends were cut back, 2 bases at V and 7 bases at J, with 11 bases in the middle. Germline V lookup: CDR1 LNHDA, CDR2 SQIVND (reference sequence). The CDR3 DNA reads TGTGCCAGTAGTATATCCCAAGGGCGCGGGGAGCTGTTTTTT. Protein sequence: CASSISQGRGELFF.

The CDR3 reads CASSISPLGRGTEAFF. CDR3 in DNA: TGTGCCAGCAGCATCTCCCCGTTGGGCCGGGGCACTGAAGCTTTCTTT. The J gene is TRBJ1-1, the V gene TRBV28; D gene uncertain. The V and J ends lost 6 bases and 4 bases respectively, with 21 bases between them. Germline V gene data show CDR1 as MDHEN and CDR2 as SYDVKM. CDR3 length: 16 amino acids.

This chain links TRBV10-1 with TRBJ2-7, with TRBD2 identical over 7 bases. This CDR3 is 14 amino acids long. Germline V gene lookup returns CDR1 WNHNN and CDR2 SYGVQD (reference sequence). V shed 10 bases and J 5 bases; nucleotides not matched to a gene: 14. The CDR3 DNA reads TGCGCCATCCCCATCCGGGGAGGGCTCCACGAGCAGTACTTC. As protein: CAIPIRGGLHEQYF.

This CDR3 reads CASSAGAGGHEQYF. The CDR3, as DNA: TGTGCCAGCAGTGCGGGAGCGGGAGGCCACGAGCAGTACTTC. The chain links TRBV2 to TRBJ2-7; 9 bases align to TRBD2. The ends lost 4 bases at V and 5 bases at J; junction bases unmatched: 6. This CDR3 is 14 amino acids long. The germline V gene has CDR1 SNHLY and CDR2 FYNNEI.

The chain has TRBV7-6 and TRBJ2-7, with a possible D match to TRBD2 (6 bases). The CDR3 sequence is 15 residues long. Per the germline V gene, CDR1 is SGHVS and CDR2 is FNYEAQ. V shed 7 bases and J shed 3 bases, with 19 bases lying between them. This chain's CDR3 is CASTPPEGLGYEQYF. Written as DNA, the CDR3 is TGTGCCAGCACTCCACCGGAGGGACTTGGCTACGAGCAGTACTTC.

This clone occurred once. The chain is built from TRBV27 and TRBJ2-3; D possibly corresponds to TRBD2 (6 bases). V was clipped by 3 bases and J by 2 bases, with 24 bases between them. Per germline, CDR1 MNHEY and CDR2 SMNVEV (reference sequence). There are 19 residues in the CDR3. Written as DNA, the CDR3 is TGTGCCAGCAGTTTTTACCGTCGTGATTGGGCGGGACCCACAGATACGCAGTATTTT. Its translation is CASSFYRRDWAGPTDTQYF.

This clone was observed a handful of times. The chain joins TRBV30 to TRBJ2-7; D is uncertain. V gave up 0 bases and J gave up 6 bases, with 12 bases separating them. The germline V gene encodes CDR1 GTSNPN and CDR2 SVGIG (reference sequence). The CDR3 is 13 residues long. DNA for the CDR3: TGTGCCTGGAGTGTCTACGTGACTGGCGAGCAGTACTTC. Translated: CAWSVYVTGEQYF.

This rearrangement joins TRBV6-5 to TRBJ2-7, with 7 nucleotides matching TRBD1. The CDR3 runs 15 residues. The germline V gene has CDR1 MNHEY and CDR2 SVGAGI. The V gene end was trimmed by 6 bases and the J gene end by 0 bases; junction bases not matched to a gene: 8. For the CDR3, the DNA is TGTGCCAGCAGCCGAGGACAGGCTCGCTCCTACGAGCAGTACTTC. Amino acid sequence: CASSRGQARSYEQYF.

This sequence joins TRBV18 and TRBJ2-7; possible D gene TRBD1, 7 bases. Trimming cost V 5 bases and J 0 bases, with 14 bases left between them. This CDR3 comprises 15 residues. From germline, CDR1 is KGHSH and CDR2 LQKENI. CDR3 bases: TGTGCCAGCTCAATCGGGGGACAGAGCTCCTACGAGCAGTACTTC. Translated, it gives CASSIGGQSSYEQYF.

This rearrangement joins TRBV7-9 to TRBJ1-1; 7 bases match TRBD1. The V and J ends lost 5 bases and 0 bases, in that order; junction bases with no gene match: 3. CDR3 length: 14 amino acids. The V gene's germline CDR1 is SEHNR and CDR2 FQNEAQ (reference sequence). The CDR3 is CASSKQGLNTEAFF. CDR3 in DNA: TGTGCCAGCAGCAAACAGGGGCTGAACACTGAAGCTTTCTTT.

The chain joins TRBV28 to TRBJ1-2; D is uncertain. Per the germline V gene, CDR1 is MDHEN and CDR2 is SYDVKM. The CDR3 is made up of 12 amino acids. The ends were cut back, 4 bases at V and 3 bases at J, with 6 bases in the middle. CDR3 loop: CASSSEHYGYTF. DNA of the CDR3: TGTGCCAGCAGTTCGGAGCACTATGGCTACACCTTC.

The J gene is TRBJ1-4, the V gene TRBV5-1; no definite D call. V gave up 0 bases and J gave up 5 bases, with 11 bases separating them. CDR3 length equals 15 residues. Germline CDR1 is SGHRS and CDR2 is YFSETQ. The CDR3 nucleotides are TGCGCCAGCAGCTTGGAGGCAGCACCGAATGAAAAACTGTTTTTT. It codes for CASSLEAAPNEKLFF.

This clone was seen just once. The genes are TRBV7-2 and TRBJ2-3, with 7 bases aligning to TRBD2. The germline CDR1 and CDR2 sequences are SGHTA and FQGNSA. The CDR3 has 15 amino acids. With V trimmed by 5 bases and J by 2 bases, 7 bases remained unmatched. Here the CDR3 reads CASSAVAGPTDTQYF. The CDR3 DNA reads TGTGCCAGCAGCGCCGTAGCGGGCCCCACAGATACGCAGTATTTT.

This sequence joins TRBV29-1 and TRBJ2-5, with 10 positions matching TRBD1. Germline loops: CDR1 SQVTM, CDR2 ANQGSEA. The V segment lost 7 bases and the J segment 2 bases; nucleotides outside the gene matches: 10. This CDR3 is 15 amino acids long. The CDR3 DNA is TGCAGCGCAGATCTCGGGACAGGGGTACAAGAGACCCAGTACTTC. Translating it yields CSADLGTGVQETQYF.

The chain has TRBV14 and TRBJ1-2, with 8 positions matching TRBD1. V gave up 6 bases and J gave up 6 bases; unmatched junction bases: 15. Germline CDR1 and CDR2: SGHDN and FVKESK. The CDR3 loop spans 16 amino acids. This chain's CDR3 is CASRQSGTGSYHGYTF. The DNA for the CDR3 is TGTGCCAGCAGGCAGTCCGGGACAGGTTCTTATCATGGCTACACCTTC.